This TCR beta chain was recorded in a study of blood T cell repertoires in COVID-19. Study-level information: Samples taken during acute and convalescent COVID-19 were collected in the United States, Italy and Spain.

The Seattle patients, enrolled during active infection, were followed longitudinally. The CDR3 consists of 13 residues. Trimming stripped 3 bases from V and 4 bases from J, with 12 bases between. The germline V gene has CDR1 GTSNPN and CDR2 SVGIG (reference sequence). Original analysis: Using reference gene primer amplification, nucleated cell counts were estimated. The repertoire was sequenced with immunoSEQ multiplex PCR; TCRdb's copy has only in-frame clones and lacks some. D and trimming were read from the DNA, whereas the V and J calls and clone size are those reported in that table. The sample lists 150,000 to 180,000 clones; approximately 85% were seen once. This clone was detected only once.

The source is a man in his 60s with COVID-19, enrolled during active disease. The chain is built from TRBV30 and TRBJ1-1; possibly TRBD1 for D (5 bases). Material for sequencing was peripheral blood. CDR3 in DNA: TGTGCCTGGAGAACAACAGGCCTCACTGAAGCTTTCTTT. Translated: CAWRTTGLTEAFF.